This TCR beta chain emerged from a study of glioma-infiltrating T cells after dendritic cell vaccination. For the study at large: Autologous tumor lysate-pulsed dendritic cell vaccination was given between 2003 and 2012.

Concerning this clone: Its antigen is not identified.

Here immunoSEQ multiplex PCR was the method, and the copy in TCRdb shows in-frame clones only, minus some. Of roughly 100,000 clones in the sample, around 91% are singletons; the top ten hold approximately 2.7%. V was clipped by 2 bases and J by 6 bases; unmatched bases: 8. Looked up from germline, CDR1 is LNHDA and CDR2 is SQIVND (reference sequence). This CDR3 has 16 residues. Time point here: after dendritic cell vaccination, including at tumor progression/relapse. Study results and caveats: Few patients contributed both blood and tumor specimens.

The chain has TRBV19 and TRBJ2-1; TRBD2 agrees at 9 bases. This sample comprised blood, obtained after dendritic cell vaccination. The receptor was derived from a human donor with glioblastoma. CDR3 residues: CASSISGGRGLNEQFF. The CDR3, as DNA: TGTGCCAGTAGTATATCGGGCGGGAGGGGTCTCAATGAGCAGTTCTTC.